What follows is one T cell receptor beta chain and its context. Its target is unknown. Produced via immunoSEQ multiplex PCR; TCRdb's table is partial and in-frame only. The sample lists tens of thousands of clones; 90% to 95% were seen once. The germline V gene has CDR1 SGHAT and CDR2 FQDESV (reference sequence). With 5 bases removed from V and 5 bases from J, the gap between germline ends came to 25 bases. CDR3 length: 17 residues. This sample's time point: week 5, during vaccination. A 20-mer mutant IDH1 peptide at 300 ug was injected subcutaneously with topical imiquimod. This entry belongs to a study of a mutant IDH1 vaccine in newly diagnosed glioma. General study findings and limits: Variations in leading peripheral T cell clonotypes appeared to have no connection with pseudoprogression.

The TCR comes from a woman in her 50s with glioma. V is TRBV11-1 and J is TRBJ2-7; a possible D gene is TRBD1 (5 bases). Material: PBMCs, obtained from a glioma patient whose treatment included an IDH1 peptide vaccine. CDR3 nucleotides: TGTGCCAGCAGCCGTCGATACATGGGGTGGGGCCAAGACGAGCAGTACTTC. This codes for CASSRRYMGWGQDEQYF.